The rows below give T cell receptor beta chains drawn from one sample of a study of human T cells and chemical hapten exposure. MiXCR, run by TCRdb on the RACE reads, gives a single entry per CDR3 protein. Of some 90,000 distinct CDR3 sequences detected, 6.5% to 10% appear once; the ten largest clones hold 2.5% to 3%. Sequencing was performed on whole blood, taken in connection with sensitization to the hapten diphenylcyclopropenone (DPC). All receptors come from a man aged 35-49 years with alopecia areata. Some clones in this sample may be carry-over from other donors' samples. CDR3s include the opening cysteine and the closing phenylalanine or tryptophan. Fields, in order: V gene, clone size, J gene, D gene, CDR3 DNA, CDR3 protein. D genes are given only for firm matches. Clone size is given for some rows only: seen once, a few or many times, or a class if the clone is expanded.

V gene: TRBV7-2; clone size: many; J gene: TRBJ1-2; D gene: -; CDR3 DNA: TGTGCCAGCAGCTTTGAAGGGGGTTATGGCTACACCTTC; CDR3 protein: CASSFEGGYGYTF
V gene: TRBV7-8; clone size: -; J gene: TRBJ2-1; D gene: -; CDR3 DNA: TGTGCCAGCCGCCGGCTCGGCAATGAGCAGTTCTTC; CDR3 protein: CASRRLGNEQFF
V gene: TRBV6-2/TRBV6-3; clone size: many; J gene: TRBJ2-4; D gene: TRBD2; CDR3 DNA: TGTGCCAGCAGCCGTCCGACTAGCGGTAAAAACATTCAGTACTTC; CDR3 protein: CASSRPTSGKNIQYF
V gene: TRBV28; clone size: -; J gene: TRBJ2-4; D gene: TRBD1; CDR3 DNA: TGTGCCAGCAGTTCCCTAAGGGCAACAGGGGAAGGGACCAAAAACATTCAGTACTTC; CDR3 protein: CASSSLRATGEGTKNIQYF
V gene: TRBV7-2; clone size: many; J gene: TRBJ1-1; D gene: -; CDR3 DNA: TGTGCCAGCAGCCTCACAGGGTTGGCTTTCTTT; CDR3 protein: CASSLTGLAFF
V gene: TRBV7-3; clone size: many; J gene: TRBJ2-7; D gene: -; CDR3 DNA: TGTGCCAGCAGCCCCCGGGCTAGCTCCTACGAGCAGTACTTC; CDR3 protein: CASSPRASSYEQYF
V gene: TRBV4-3; clone size: -; J gene: TRBJ2-1; D gene: -; CDR3 DNA: TGCGCCAGCAGCCAAGTGGACTCACCGCTTAGGGAGCAGTTCTTC; CDR3 protein: CASSQVDSPLREQFF
V gene: TRBV28; clone size: -; J gene: TRBJ2-7; D gene: -; CDR3 DNA: TGTGCCAGCAGTTTCCCCCCCCCCTACGAGCAGTACTTC; CDR3 protein: CASSFPPPYEQYF
V gene: TRBV24-1; clone size: many; J gene: TRBJ2-1; D gene: -; CDR3 DNA: TGTGCCACCAGTGATTTTCAGGAGCAGTTCTTC; CDR3 protein: CATSDFQEQFF
V gene: TRBV12-3/TRBV12-4; clone size: -; J gene: TRBJ2-3; D gene: TRBD2; CDR3 DNA: TGTGCCATCTCTGTGGCCCCGGGACTAGCTGGGGCAGATACGCAGTATTTT; CDR3 protein: CAISVAPGLAGADTQYF
V gene: TRBV12-3/TRBV12-4; clone size: -; J gene: TRBJ2-2; D gene: -; CDR3 DNA: TGTGCCAGCAGGGCCGCAGGAACCACCGGGGAGCTGTTTTTT; CDR3 protein: CASRAAGTTGELFF
V gene: TRBV7-2; clone size: medium-sized; J gene: TRBJ1-2; D gene: TRBD1; CDR3 DNA: TGTGCCAGCAGCTTCCTAGAGGGGGCCTATGGCTACACCTTC; CDR3 protein: CASSFLEGAYGYTF
V gene: TRBV2; clone size: many; J gene: TRBJ1-5; D gene: -; CDR3 DNA: TGTGCCAGCAGCTTCGGGCCGTATCAGCCCCAGCATTTT; CDR3 protein: CASSFGPYQPQHF
V gene: TRBV15; clone size: many; J gene: TRBJ1-1; D gene: -; CDR3 DNA: TGTGCCACCAGCAGAGATCGCGCAGTCCAACGGGCTTTCTTT; CDR3 protein: CATSRDRAVQRAFF
V gene: TRBV6-5; clone size: few; J gene: TRBJ2-7; D gene: -; CDR3 DNA: TGTGCCAGCAGTTTGGTGCACTTTACTCTCCCCTACGAGCAGTACTTC; CDR3 protein: CASSLVHFTLPYEQYF
V gene: TRBV29-1; clone size: many; J gene: TRBJ2-5; D gene: TRBD2; CDR3 DNA: TGCAGCGTTGAACCGGGAGGAGCGTTTGGGACCCAGTACTTC; CDR3 protein: CSVEPGGAFGTQYF
V gene: TRBV7-7; clone size: many; J gene: TRBJ2-3; D gene: -; CDR3 DNA: TGTGCTAGCAGCTTAGAAGGGACCAACACAGATACGCAGTATTTT; CDR3 protein: CASSLEGTNTDTQYF
V gene: TRBV7-2; clone size: few; J gene: TRBJ1-5; D gene: -; CDR3 DNA: TGTGCCAGCAGCTTAGGTGCTAGCAATCAGCCCCAGCATTTT; CDR3 protein: CASSLGASNQPQHF
V gene: TRBV2; clone size: few; J gene: TRBJ1-1; D gene: -; CDR3 DNA: TGTGCCAGCAGGGAGATACAGGGTTCAATCTCTGAAGCTTTCTTT; CDR3 protein: CASREIQGSISEAFF
V gene: TRBV7-9; clone size: many; J gene: TRBJ1-1; D gene: -; CDR3 DNA: TGTGCCAGCAGTTCTAAGAACACTGAAGCTTTCTTT; CDR3 protein: CASSSKNTEAFF
V gene: TRBV6-5; clone size: few; J gene: TRBJ2-6; D gene: TRBD1; CDR3 DNA: TGTGCCAGCAGTTACTTATCCGGGACAGGGGGTCCCGGGGCCAACGTCCTGACTTTC; CDR3 protein: CASSYLSGTGGPGANVLTF
V gene: TRBV11-2; clone size: -; J gene: TRBJ2-5; D gene: -; CDR3 DNA: TGTGCCAGCAGCTCCGGCGGTACGAAAGAGACCCAGTACTTC; CDR3 protein: CASSSGGTKETQYF
V gene: TRBV20-1; clone size: few; J gene: TRBJ2-1; D gene: TRBD2; CDR3 DNA: TGCAGTGCTAGGGGAGCGGGGCAGGCGCCTTTTAGCTCCTACAATGAGCAGTTCTTC; CDR3 protein: CSARGAGQAPFSSYNEQFF
V gene: TRBV5-1; clone size: few; J gene: TRBJ1-2; D gene: -; CDR3 DNA: TGCGCCAGCCGTGACACGGAGAACGAACTCTACACCTTC; CDR3 protein: CASRDTENELYTF
V gene: TRBV19; clone size: few; J gene: TRBJ1-1; D gene: -; CDR3 DNA: TGTGCCAGTAGTATAGTGGGGACGGTGGTGGAAGCTTTCTTT; CDR3 protein: CASSIVGTVVEAFF
V gene: TRBV29-1; clone size: many; J gene: TRBJ2-5; D gene: -; CDR3 DNA: TGCAGCGTTGGGGGGTCATTACAAGAGACCCAGTACTTC; CDR3 protein: CSVGGSLQETQYF
V gene: TRBV27; clone size: -; J gene: TRBJ1-5; D gene: -; CDR3 DNA: TGTGCCAGCAGTTTAATCAGGGGACCCTATCAGCCCCAGCATTTT; CDR3 protein: CASSLIRGPYQPQHF
V gene: TRBV7-9; clone size: many; J gene: TRBJ2-4; D gene: -; CDR3 DNA: TGTGCCAGCAGCTTACCAACTACCCCCAAAAACATTCAGTACTTC; CDR3 protein: CASSLPTTPKNIQYF
V gene: TRBV28; clone size: few; J gene: TRBJ2-5; D gene: TRBD1; CDR3 DNA: TGTGCCAGCAAACGACAGGGTTCTCTTGAGACCCAGTACTTC; CDR3 protein: CASKRQGSLETQYF
V gene: TRBV6-5; clone size: many; J gene: TRBJ1-4; D gene: -; CDR3 DNA: TGTGCCAGCAGTTACTCATGGGCAACTAATGAAAAACTGTTTTTT; CDR3 protein: CASSYSWATNEKLFF
V gene: TRBV12-3/TRBV12-4; clone size: many; J gene: TRBJ2-1; D gene: TRBD2; CDR3 DNA: TGTGCCAGCAGTTTAGTTTTTCGTACTAGCGGTTCCTACAATGAGCAGTTCTTC; CDR3 protein: CASSLVFRTSGSYNEQFF
V gene: TRBV7-2; clone size: few; J gene: TRBJ2-7; D gene: -; CDR3 DNA: TGTGCCAGCAGCTTACAAGGGGGTAATTACGAGCAGTACTTC; CDR3 protein: CASSLQGGNYEQYF
V gene: TRBV4-3; clone size: -; J gene: TRBJ1-5; D gene: -; CDR3 DNA: TGCGCCAGCAGCCCGGATAATAATCAGCCCCAGCATTTT; CDR3 protein: CASSPDNNQPQHF
V gene: TRBV25-1; clone size: -; J gene: TRBJ2-3; D gene: -; CDR3 DNA: TGTGCCAGCAGTGGTTTTTTAGGGCGCAGATCCACAGATACGCAGTATTTT; CDR3 protein: CASSGFLGRRSTDTQYF
V gene: TRBV7-9; clone size: few; J gene: TRBJ1-2; D gene: -; CDR3 DNA: TGTGCCAGCAGCTTAGAGTTCCTTACCTATGGCTACACCTTC; CDR3 protein: CASSLEFLTYGYTF
V gene: TRBV14; clone size: many; J gene: TRBJ2-3; D gene: -; CDR3 DNA: TGTGCCAGCAGCCAAGGTTTCTTTCTTAGCACAGATACGCAGTATTTT; CDR3 protein: CASSQGFFLSTDTQYF
V gene: TRBV7-2; clone size: -; J gene: TRBJ1-2; D gene: -; CDR3 DNA: TGTGCCAGCAGTCCCGTCAGCGACTATGGCTACACCTTC; CDR3 protein: CASSPVSDYGYTF
V gene: TRBV10-3; clone size: -; J gene: TRBJ2-5; D gene: TRBD2; CDR3 DNA: TGTGCCATCAGTGAAGAAGCGGGACAAGAGACCCAGTACTTC; CDR3 protein: CAISEEAGQETQYF
V gene: TRBV28; clone size: many; J gene: TRBJ2-3; D gene: -; CDR3 DNA: TGTGCCAGCAGTTTCCCAACAAGGGTCCATTCTGATACGCAGTATTTT; CDR3 protein: CASSFPTRVHSDTQYF
V gene: TRBV6-5; clone size: few; J gene: TRBJ2-3; D gene: -; CDR3 DNA: TGTGCCAGCAGCTCGGGACACCGCACAGATACGCAGTATTTT; CDR3 protein: CASSSGHRTDTQYF
V gene: TRBV2; clone size: few; J gene: TRBJ2-3; D gene: TRBD2; CDR3 DNA: TGTGCCAGCAGTGGGGAGACTAGCGGGAGCCTTGGCACAGATACGCAGTATTTT; CDR3 protein: CASSGETSGSLGTDTQYF
V gene: TRBV6-1; clone size: many; J gene: TRBJ1-5; D gene: TRBD1; CDR3 DNA: TGTGCCAGCAGTGGAGGGACAGGGAATTATCAGCCCCAGCATTTT; CDR3 protein: CASSGGTGNYQPQHF
V gene: TRBV3-1; clone size: few; J gene: TRBJ2-2; D gene: -; CDR3 DNA: TGTGCCAGCAGCCAAGTTAGGATCACCGGGGAGCTGTTTTTT; CDR3 protein: CASSQVRITGELFF
V gene: TRBV18; clone size: many; J gene: TRBJ1-2; D gene: -; CDR3 DNA: TGTGCCAGCTCACCTCGGGGGATCTATGGCTACACCTTC; CDR3 protein: CASSPRGIYGYTF
V gene: TRBV15; clone size: -; J gene: TRBJ2-4; D gene: TRBD2; CDR3 DNA: TGTGCCACCAGCAGAGATCTCGGTACGGGGGAGGGAAACATTCAGTACTTC; CDR3 protein: CATSRDLGTGEGNIQYF
V gene: TRBV7-2; clone size: many; J gene: TRBJ2-4; D gene: -; CDR3 DNA: TGTGCCAGCAGCCCCAGTAGAAACATTCAGTACTTC; CDR3 protein: CASSPSRNIQYF
V gene: TRBV2; clone size: many; J gene: TRBJ1-2; D gene: TRBD1; CDR3 DNA: TGTGCCAGCAGGGGGGACAGGGGAAATGGCTACACCTTC; CDR3 protein: CASRGDRGNGYTF
V gene: TRBV5-1; clone size: -; J gene: TRBJ2-1; D gene: -; CDR3 DNA: TGCGCCAGCACCGGGGCTAGCTCCTACAATGAGCAGTTCTTC; CDR3 protein: CASTGASSYNEQFF
V gene: TRBV5-6; clone size: many; J gene: TRBJ1-5; D gene: -; CDR3 DNA: TGTGCCAGCAGCTTGGCCGGGGTTAATCAGCCCCAGCATTTT; CDR3 protein: CASSLAGVNQPQHF
V gene: TRBV27; clone size: few; J gene: TRBJ1-1; D gene: TRBD1; CDR3 DNA: TGTGCCAGCAGTATGGACAGGGGGAGAACTGAAGCTTTCTTT; CDR3 protein: CASSMDRGRTEAFF
V gene: TRBV12-3/TRBV12-4; clone size: many; J gene: TRBJ2-3; D gene: -; CDR3 DNA: TGTGCCAGCAGTTCTTGGGCGGTTGCTCAGGGTACGCAGTATTTT; CDR3 protein: CASSSWAVAQGTQYF
V gene: TRBV10-3; clone size: few; J gene: TRBJ2-1; D gene: TRBD2; CDR3 DNA: TGTGCCATCAGTGAGTCCGGTAGCGGGAGGGAGCAGTTCTTC; CDR3 protein: CAISESGSGREQFF
V gene: TRBV20-1; clone size: many; J gene: TRBJ2-3; D gene: -; CDR3 DNA: TGCAGTGCTAGTATGAGCGGAAACACAGATACGCAGTATTTT; CDR3 protein: CSASMSGNTDTQYF
V gene: TRBV12-3/TRBV12-4; clone size: few; J gene: TRBJ1-4; D gene: -; CDR3 DNA: TGTGCCAGCACCATAGTTGCAACTAATGAAAAACTGTTTTTT; CDR3 protein: CASTIVATNEKLFF